What follows is one T cell receptor beta chain and its context. TCRdb analysed the 5' RACE reads with MiXCR anew, one entry per CDR3 protein. The top ten clones hold 7.5% to 9% of a sample with 250,000 to 300,000 distinct CDR3 sequences, over 15% of them seen once. Germline assignment: CDR1 SGHNT and CDR2 YENEEA. The CDR3 runs to 15 residues. Trimming at V came to 5 bases and at J to 8 bases, leaving 12 bases not matched to a gene. The sample originates from a study of CD8 T cells in ankylosing spondylitis. The TCR originated in a male donor with ankylosing spondylitis or in good health (not recorded which). Sequencing input: blood, either unsorted or a sorted T cell fraction (not recorded which). The rearrangement links TRBV11-3 to TRBJ2-1; TRBD2 aligns across 7 bases. The CDR3 spells CASSPGLGLIDEQFF. The CDR3 region has the DNA TGTGCCAGCAGCCCTGGACTAGGCCTAATCGATGAGCAGTTCTTC.